This T cell receptor beta chain was sequenced during a study of cytomegalovirus exposure and HLA in healthy donors. The wider study: Early release data held 85 million or so unique TCRs from HLA-typed donors.

Primers: 60 Vbeta forward and 13 Jbeta reverse. The table came from immunoSEQ multiplex PCR; TCRdb's copy has only in-frame clones and leaves some out. The sample consists of approximately 100,000 clones, about 80% of them appearing once. Germline CDR1 and CDR2: LNHDA and SQIVND (reference sequence). This CDR3 spans 13 amino acids. V was clipped by 5 bases and J by 0 bases, with 7 bases between them. Whole-study findings and limits: The classifier, whose performance was assessed in both the original and validation cohorts, reportedly diagnosed cytomegalovirus status with high specificity and sensitivity. A later look showed TCR association rates differing by HLA locus, highest for DRB1 and lowest for HLA-C. TCR beta chains associated with HLA were, in a later analysis, more clonally expanded than equally common others.

This clone has a handful of counts. Its antigen remains unknown. The same CDR3 is also encoded by other DNA sequences in this sample. Sequenced material: PBMCs. This chain uses TRBV19 with TRBJ1-2; D is ambiguous. This TCR derives from a woman aged 40 to 50 in good health and CMV-seronegative. The CDR3 spells CASSPGPNYGYTF. CDR3 nucleotide sequence: TGTGCCAGTAGTCCGGGTCCTAACTATGGCTACACCTTC.